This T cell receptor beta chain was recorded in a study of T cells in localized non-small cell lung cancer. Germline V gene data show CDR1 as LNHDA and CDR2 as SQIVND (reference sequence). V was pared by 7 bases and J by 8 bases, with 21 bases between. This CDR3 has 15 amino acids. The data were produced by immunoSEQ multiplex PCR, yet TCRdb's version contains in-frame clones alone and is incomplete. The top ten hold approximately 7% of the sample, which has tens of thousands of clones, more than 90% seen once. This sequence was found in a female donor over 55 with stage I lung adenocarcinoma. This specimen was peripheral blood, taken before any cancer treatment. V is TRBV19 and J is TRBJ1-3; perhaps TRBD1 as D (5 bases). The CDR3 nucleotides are TGTGCCAGTACCCCTCGGGACCAGCCGGGGGACACCATATATTTT. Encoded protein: CASTPRDQPGDTIYF.